A selection of T cell receptor beta chains follows, all from one sample in a study of patients and donors after allogeneic stem cell transplantation. TCRdb reanalysed the RT-PCR reads using MiXCR and keeps one entry per CDR3 protein. Among about 200,000 distinct CDR3 sequences, 40% to 45% were seen once, and the ten largest hold approximately 30%. Sequenced material: blood, either unsorted or a sorted T cell fraction (not recorded which). Receptors originate from a human donor who was either an allogeneic HSCT recipient or a stem cell or donor lymphocyte infusion donor (not recorded which). It is not recorded whose cells these are; they may come from a transplant donor. The CDR3 runs from the conserved cysteine through the conserved F or W. Only part of the rows carry a size: once, few, many, or a class if the clone is expanded.

>few|TRBJ2-6|17|TRBV6-5
CASSYSNRGPGANVLTF
>few|TRBJ1-5|15|TRBV4-2
CASSQDRASNQPQHF
>-|TRBJ1-5|14|TRBV12-3/TRBV12-4
CASSLRGWSQPQHF
>few|TRBJ1-3|15|TRBV7-8
CASSFETGSGNTIYF
>once|TRBJ2-2|15|TRBV9
CASSVGGVDTGELFF
>-|TRBJ2-3|16|TRBV9
CASSARSGTSTDTQYF
>-|TRBJ2-7|14|TRBV28
CASNARDRGDEQYF
>few|TRBJ1-1|18|TRBV20-1
CSAQIYGQGHPRNTEAFF
>few|TRBJ1-2|14|TRBV5-1
CASSLFYGDRNYTF
>few|TRBJ1-2|14|TRBV7-3
CASSLTPAPAGYTF
>-|TRBJ2-1|14|TRBV20-1
CSASGRDTYNEQFF